These 25 T cell receptor beta chains were all obtained from the same sample, sequenced in a study of T cell responses to AZD1222 COVID-19 vaccine. Libraries were prepared by immunoSEQ multiplex PCR; TCRdb keeps only in-frame clonotypes and omits some of them. Here the sample spans about 150,000 clones, around nine tenths being singletons. The sample in question was peripheral blood, obtained on day 0 of AZD1222 vaccination. The receptors originated from an adult in good health.

The rearrangement uses TRBV7-5 and TRBJ1-5; whether TRBD1, the table's D call, matches the DNA was not checked. TRBV7-5 is an annotated pseudogene. The CDR3 spans 15 residues. CDR3 sequence: CARSPDRGGNQPQHF. The CDR3, as DNA: TGTGCCAGAAGCCCCGACAGGGGTGGCAATCAGCCCCAGCATTTT.

V gene TRBV19 combines with J gene TRBJ2-7, with no clear D. Per the germline V gene, CDR1 is LNHDA and CDR2 is SQIVND (reference sequence). CDR3 length: 14 amino acids. Deletions cut 5 bases from V and 5 bases from J, with 16 bases between. Here the CDR3 reads CASSAHADSHEQYF. For the CDR3, the DNA is TGTGCCAGTAGTGCACACGCTGATAGCCACGAGCAGTACTTC.

The chain carries TRBV5-4 and TRBJ2-2, with TRBD1 as a possible D gene (5 bases). Germline loops: CDR1 SGHNT, CDR2 YYREEE (reference sequence). With 0 bases removed from V and 6 bases from J, the gap between germline ends came to 12 bases. This CDR3 has 15 amino acids. CDR3 region: CASSLADSMAGELFF. The DNA for the CDR3 is TGTGCCAGCAGCTTGGCCGACAGTATGGCCGGGGAGCTGTTTTTT. The full variable domain, its missing parts supplied by reference TRBV5-4 and TRBJ2-2, is ETGVTQSPTHLIKTRGQQVTLRCSSQSGHNTVSWYQQALGQGPQFIFQYYREEENGRGNFPPRFSGLQFPNYSSELNVNALELDDSALYLCASSLADSMAGELFFGEGSRLTVL.

This chain uses TRBV4-3 with TRBJ2-7; D is uncertain. The CDR3 is made up of 14 amino acids. V dropped 0 bases and J dropped 4 bases, with 10 bases sitting between them. Germline CDR1 is LGHNA and CDR2 is YSLEER. The CDR3, as DNA: TGCGCCAGCAGCCAAGAGAGGACGTCTTACGAGCAGTACTTC. Translated, it gives CASSQERTSYEQYF.

The V call is TRBV10-3, the J call TRBJ2-7; 8 bases are a match to TRBD2. CDR1 is ENHRY, CDR2 SYGVKD, per germline. The CDR3 has 14 amino acids. The ends lost 4 bases at V and 4 bases at J; junction bases unmatched: 6. The CDR3, as DNA: TGTGCCATCAGTGGTAAGCGGGAGTCATACGAGCAGTACTTC. Translation: CAISGKRESYEQYF.

The gene calls are TRBV9 and TRBJ2-7; 9 bases are shared with TRBD2. From germline, CDR1 is SGDLS and CDR2 YYNGEE. The CDR3 loop spans 15 amino acids. The ends lost 3 bases at V and 6 bases at J; junction bases unmatched: 10. CDR3 loop: CASSEYTGTSSEQYF. CDR3 coding DNA: TGTGCCAGCAGCGAGTACACCGGGACTAGCTCCGAGCAGTACTTC.

The genes are TRBV7-3 and TRBJ2-3, with 12 bases lining up with TRBD2. J was trimmed by 1 base and V by 2 bases; bases with no gene match: 4. The CDR3 covers 17 residues. CDR1 and CDR2 (germline): SGHTA, FQGTGA. DNA of the CDR3: TGTGCCAGCAGCTTATCTGGACTAGCGGGGCGCACAGATACGCAGTATTTT. The encoded protein is CASSLSGLAGRTDTQYF.

The chain carries TRBV5-6 and TRBJ1-1; no firm D call. V was trimmed by 3 bases and J by 1 base, leaving 19 bases between them. From germline, CDR1 is SGHDT and CDR2 YYEEEE. This CDR3 has 17 residues. The CDR3 region is CASSYRLEQRRNTEAFF. CDR3 sequence (DNA): TGTGCCAGCAGCTATAGACTCGAACAGAGACGGAACACTGAAGCTTTCTTT. Filled out from reference TRBV5-6 and TRBJ1-1, the complete variable domain reads DAGVTQSPTHLIKTRGQQVTLRCSPKSGHDTVSWYQQALGQGPQFIFQYYEEEERQRGNFPDRFSGHQFPNYSSELNVNALLLGDSALYLCASSYRLEQRRNTEAFFGQGTRLTVV.

The V call is TRBV16, the J call TRBJ2-1; the D is unclear. V lost 0 bases to trimming and J lost 10 bases, with 7 bases between them. This CDR3 contains 12 residues. Per germline, CDR1 KGHSY and CDR2 FQNENV. Here the CDR3 DNA reads TGTGCCAGCAGCCAATCGGCAGGCGAGCAGTTCTTC. Its translation: CASSQSAGEQFF. Filled out from reference TRBV16 and TRBJ2-1, the complete variable domain reads GEEVAQTPKHLVRGEGQKAKLYCAPIKGHSYVFWYQQVLKNEFKFLISFQNENVFDETGMPKERFSAKCLPNSPCSLEIQATKLEDSAVYFCASSQSAGEQFFGPGTRLTVL.

The chain is built from TRBV3-1 (or the pseudogene TRBV3-2) and TRBJ1-2; D is uncertain. The CDR3 sequence is 16 residues long. The V and J ends lost 0 bases and 4 bases respectively, with 15 bases between them. Germline V CDR1 and CDR2: LGHDT, YNNKEL (reference sequence). The CDR3 reads CASSQEGGSLRYGYTF. Written as DNA, the CDR3 is TGTGCCAGCAGCCAAGAGGGAGGCAGCCTCCGCTATGGCTACACCTTC.

The gene calls are TRBV3-1 (or the pseudogene TRBV3-2) and TRBJ1-4, with no clear D. V shed 4 bases and J shed 10 bases, with 13 bases lying between them. Germline lookup yields CDR1 LGHDT and CDR2 YNNKEL (reference sequence). The CDR3 sequence is 13 residues long. The CDR3 reads CASSPGRAGKLFF. As DNA, the CDR3 is TGTGCCAGCAGCCCCGGGCGGGCAGGAAAACTGTTTTTT.

This sequence joins TRBV25-1 and TRBJ2-1; 12 bases are shared with TRBD2. The CDR3 loop spans 15 amino acids. V lost 5 bases, J lost 4 bases, and 3 bases stayed unmatched. Germline values: CDR1 MGHDK, CDR2 SYGVNS. The CDR3 sequence: CASSPGLAGYNEQFF. The CDR3 coding sequence is TGTGCCAGCAGTCCCGGACTAGCGGGGTACAATGAGCAGTTCTTC.

The rearrangement uses TRBV5-4 and TRBJ2-4; D perhaps matches TRBD2 (5 bases). Between the trimmed V and J ends, which lost 1 base and 10 bases, there was a span of 12 bases. Germline CDR1 reads SGHNT; CDR2 reads YYREEE (reference sequence). This CDR3 has 13 residues. DNA for the CDR3: TGTGCCAGCAGCTTGAGCGGAACTGGTATTCAGTACTTC. This sequence encodes CASSLSGTGIQYF. The whole variable domain, filled in from reference TRBV5-4 and TRBJ2-4, reads ETGVTQSPTHLIKTRGQQVTLRCSSQSGHNTVSWYQQALGQGPQFIFQYYREEENGRGNFPPRFSGLQFPNYSSELNVNALELDDSALYLCASSLSGTGIQYFGAGTRLSVL.

The chain carries TRBV19 and TRBJ2-7; no reliable D call. Germline loops: CDR1 LNHDA, CDR2 SQIVND (reference sequence). CDR3 length equals 13 residues. V lost 1 base to trimming and J lost 5 bases, with 9 bases between them. CDR3 sequence: CASSIGIRDEQYF. The DNA for the CDR3 is TGTGCCAGTAGTATAGGGATCAGAGACGAGCAGTACTTC.

The rearrangement links TRBV15 to TRBJ2-3, with a possible D match to TRBD1 (5 bases). V dropped 2 bases and J dropped 0 bases, with 15 bases sitting between them. Germline-derived CDR1 and CDR2 are LNHNV and YYDKDF (reference sequence). The CDR3 has 17 residues. The DNA of the CDR3 is TGTGCCACCAGCAGAATAGGCGGACAACGAAGCACAGATACGCAGTATTTT. Translating it yields CATSRIGGQRSTDTQYF.

V usage is TRBV7-9 and J usage is TRBJ2-7; 9 bases map to TRBD1. This CDR3 is built from 17 residues. Germline V gene data show CDR1 as SEHNR and CDR2 as FQNEAQ (reference sequence). The junction had 14 bases not matched to a gene; V was cut back by 6 bases and J by 2 bases. The CDR3 sequence: CASSPFSNRGRPYEQYF. The CDR3 region has the DNA TGTGCCAGCAGTCCCTTCTCTAACAGGGGGCGACCCTACGAGCAGTACTTC.

The CDR3 nucleotides are TGTGCCACCAGCAGAGGTGTCGGTCAGCCCCAGCATTTT. This gives the protein CATSRGVGQPQHF. The chain carries TRBV15 and TRBJ1-5; D remains unclear. This CDR3 has 13 amino acids. The germline V gene encodes CDR1 LNHNV and CDR2 YYDKDF (reference sequence). The V end lost 1 base, the J end lost 6 bases, and 7 bases lay between the germline ends.

J is TRBJ2-1 and V is TRBV10-2; 7 nucleotides line up with TRBD1. Per germline, CDR1 WSHSY and CDR2 SAAADI. The CDR3 contains 14 residues. After removal of 10 bases from V and 3 bases from J, the junction contained 9 bases not matched to a gene. The CDR3 DNA reads as TGCGCCACGTCCGACAGGGAACTCTACAATGAGCAGTTCTTC. Protein sequence: CATSDRELYNEQFF.

This chain links TRBV7-8 with TRBJ2-1; TRBD2 matches 7 bases. The CDR3 extends over 17 amino acids. V trimming: 1 base; J trimming: 0 bases; junction bases outside the gene matches: 6. Germline CDR1 SGHVS, CDR2 FQNEAQ. CDR3 region: CASSLEGRVSSYNEQFF. The CDR3 DNA sequence: TGTGCCAGCAGCTTAGAAGGGAGGGTAAGCTCCTACAATGAGCAGTTCTTC.

The rearrangement joins TRBV29-1 to TRBJ2-3, with D possibly being TRBD2 (6 bases). V was shortened by 2 bases and J by 5 bases, with 11 bases between the two germline ends. The CDR3 runs to 13 residues. Germline V CDR1 and CDR2: SQVTM, ANQGSEA. CDR3 coding DNA: TGCAGCGTTGAACGGGTAGCGGTAGATACGCAGTATTTT. Its translation is CSVERVAVDTQYF.

V usage is TRBV6-2 or TRBV6-3 and J usage is TRBJ2-4, with 10 bases fitting TRBD2. Germline loops: CDR1 MNHEY, CDR2 SVGEGT. This CDR3 contains 19 residues. J lost 1 base, V lost 0 bases, and 9 bases had no gene match. The DNA of the CDR3 is TGTGCCAGCAGTTACTCGTCTAGCGGGAGAGGATTGGCCAAAAACATTCAGTACTTC. Translating gives CASSYSSSGRGLAKNIQYF.

The chain couples TRBV14 to TRBJ2-3, with 12 bases fitting TRBD1. The CDR3 extends over 17 amino acids. Looked up from germline, CDR1 is SGHDN and CDR2 is FVKESK. The V and J ends lost 4 bases and 5 bases, in that order; junction bases with no gene match: 10. The CDR3 region is CASSPYGTGGAEDTQYF. The CDR3 DNA sequence: TGTGCCAGCAGCCCCTATGGGACAGGGGGCGCGGAAGATACGCAGTATTTT.

The chain carries TRBV19 and TRBJ2-1, with 8 positions matching TRBD2. V lost 10 bases to trimming and J lost 4 bases; unmatched junction nucleotides: 12. Germline lookup yields CDR1 LNHDA and CDR2 SQIVND (reference sequence). The CDR3 has 15 residues. DNA for the CDR3: TGTGCCACCTCGACCGGAGCTAGCGGGTACAATGAGCAGTTCTTC. The encoded protein is CATSTGASGYNEQFF. Full variable domain (outside the CDR3, taken from reference TRBV19 and TRBJ2-1): DGGITQSPKYLFRKEGQNVTLSCEQNLNHDAMYWYRQDPGQGLRLIYYSQIVNDFQKGDIAEGYSVSREKKESFPLTVTSAQKNPTAFYLCATSTGASGYNEQFFGPGTRLTVL.

The rearrangement uses TRBV28 and TRBJ1-2; D is ambiguous. CDR3 size: 12 residues. The V end was cut by 11 bases, the J end by 8 bases, with 18 bases between. Germline loops: CDR1 MDHEN, CDR2 SYDVKM. This CDR3 reads CASGGNMGGYTF. The CDR3 bases are TGTGCCTCCGGCGGGAATATGGGGGGCTACACCTTC.

The chain links TRBV19 to TRBJ2-7, with 7 nucleotides matching TRBD2. The CDR3 consists of 15 residues. Trimming at V came to 5 bases and at J to 3 bases, leaving 10 bases not matched to a gene. Germline CDR1 reads LNHDA; CDR2 reads SQIVND (reference sequence). CDR3 protein: CASSPGLAEFYEQYF. CDR3 nucleotides: TGTGCCAGTAGTCCGGGCCTAGCGGAGTTCTACGAGCAGTACTTC.